This is a list of T cell receptor beta chains from one sample in a study of T-cell reconstitution after alpha-beta-depleted transplantation in children. TCRdb independently ran MiXCR on the PCR reads; one entry per CDR3 protein. The table has roughly 110,000 distinct CDR3 sequences, 10% to 13% seen once. This material consisted of PBMCs, taken before TCRalphabeta/CD19-depleted stem cell transplant. These TCRs come from a boy between 2 and 15 years old with acute lymphoblastic leukemia, due to receive a stem cell transplant. Both conserved end residues are part of each CDR3. A D gene is named only where the DNA matches it firmly. Some rows have no size entry. The others give once, few or many, or a class for an expanded clone.

many	TRBV24-1	NA	TRBJ2-7	CAGASPGGSCLYEQYF	TGTGCCGGGGCCTCTCCTGGGGGGTCTTGTCTCTACGAGCAGTACTTC
few	TRBV5-1	NA	TRBJ2-5	CASSLAGLQETQYF	TGCGCCAGCAGCTTGGCTGGACTACAAGAGACCCAGTACTTC
few	TRBV6-1	NA	TRBJ2-2	CASRKEGLVGELFF	TGTGCCAGCAGGAAGGAGGGCCTTGTCGGGGAGCTGTTTTTT
few	TRBV7-8	NA	TRBJ2-7	CASSLYQGGSYEQYF	TGTGCCAGCAGCTTATATCAGGGGGGGTCCTACGAGCAGTACTTC
few	TRBV30	TRBD2	TRBJ2-7	CAHQRDYEQYF	TGTGCCCACCAGCGGGATTACGAGCAGTACTTC
many	TRBV20-1	TRBD2	TRBJ2-7	CSASSGRGLAGVSEQYF	TGCAGTGCTAGCTCCGGTCGCGGACTAGCGGGAGTAAGCGAGCAGTACTTC
few	TRBV3-1	NA	TRBJ2-2	CASSRRTTSSGELFF	TGTGCCAGCAGCCGGAGAACCACTAGTTCCGGGGAGCTGTTTTTT
NA	TRBV6-1	NA	TRBJ2-5	CASRRGRGPPQETQYF	TGTGCCAGCCGGAGGGGTAGGGGGCCCCCACAAGAGACCCAGTACTTC
many	TRBV3-1	NA	TRBJ2-2	CASSRTTGKNTGELFF	TGTGCCAGCAGCCGGACTACCGGAAAGAACACCGGGGAGCTGTTTTTT
NA	TRBV5-1	TRBD2	TRBJ2-1	CASQAGNSYNEQFF	TGCGCCAGCCAAGCGGGAAACTCCTACAATGAGCAGTTCTTC
NA	TRBV5-1	NA	TRBJ1-2	CASSLRDLPGYTF	TGCGCCAGCAGCCTCAGGGACTTACCTGGCTACACCTTC
few	TRBV2	NA	TRBJ2-7	CASSEGRMGYF	TGTGCCAGCAGTGAAGGGCGGATGGGGTACTTC
few	TRBV5-1	TRBD1	TRBJ2-6	CASSTHPTGNAVSGANVLTF	TGCGCCAGCAGCACCCACCCGACAGGGAATGCTGTCTCTGGGGCCAACGTCCTGACTTTC
few	TRBV7-2	NA	TRBJ2-4	CASSLGASAYF	TGTGCCAGCAGCTTGGGGGCCAGTGCGTACTTC
NA	TRBV6-1	TRBD1	TRBJ2-2	CASSRGSGTGELFF	TGTGCCAGCAGCAGGGGGTCGGGCACCGGGGAGCTGTTTTTT
few	TRBV6-2/TRBV6-3	TRBD1	TRBJ2-7	CASSYGLPRTGAYEQYF	TGTGCCAGCAGTTACGGCCTACCTAGGACAGGGGCCTACGAGCAGTACTTC
few	TRBV2	NA	TRBJ2-1	CASLAGSTNNEQFF	TGTGCCAGCTTGGCGGGGTCAACGAACAATGAGCAGTTCTTC
NA	TRBV7-8	NA	TRBJ2-1	CASSLTKGSYNEQFF	TGTGCCAGCAGCTTAACTAAGGGATCCTACAATGAGCAGTTCTTC
many	TRBV20-1	TRBD2	TRBJ2-3	CSVPLAGSPTDTQYF	TGCAGTGTGCCACTAGCGGGAAGTCCCACAGATACGCAGTATTTT
few	TRBV7-8	TRBD1	TRBJ1-2	CASSSFRQGVEGYTF	TGTGCCAGCAGCTCCTTTAGACAGGGGGTAGAAGGCTACACCTTC
few	TRBV5-1	NA	TRBJ2-1	CASSLDRSYNEQFF	TGCGCCAGCAGCTTGGACAGGTCCTACAATGAGCAGTTCTTC
few	TRBV28	NA	TRBJ2-1	CASSLSKVTLFF	TGTGCCAGCAGTTTATCCAAGGTTACTCTGTTCTTC
many	TRBV20-1	NA	TRBJ2-1	CSARDPPSQFF	TGCAGTGCTAGAGATCCCCCGTCGCAGTTCTTC
few	TRBV29-1	NA	TRBJ2-5	CSEGIGGKETQYF	TGCAGCGAGGGGATAGGGGGGAAAGAGACCCAGTACTTC
NA	TRBV2	NA	TRBJ1-2	CASRWEEAYGYTF	TGTGCCAGCAGATGGGAGGAGGCGTACGGCTACACCTTC
few	TRBV25-1	TRBD2	TRBJ2-2	CASSVRLAGSNTGELFF	TGTGCCAGCAGTGTGAGGTTAGCGGGAAGTAACACCGGGGAGCTGTTTTTT
NA	TRBV10-3	TRBD1	TRBJ1-1	CAPSSRQGNTEAFF	TGTGCCCCCTCTTCTCGACAGGGGAACACTGAAGCTTTCTTT
medium-sized	TRBV5-1	NA	TRBJ2-7	CASSLGSAGVYEQYF	TGCGCCAGCAGCTTGGGTTCGGCAGGGGTCTACGAGCAGTACTTC
many	TRBV6-1	TRBD2	TRBJ2-5	CASSGPGLAEQETQYF	TGTGCCAGCAGTGGACCGGGACTAGCAGAACAAGAGACCCAGTACTTC
many	TRBV20-1	NA	TRBJ2-5	CSARDLDRTYQETQYF	TGCAGTGCTAGAGATCTAGACCGGACGTACCAAGAGACCCAGTACTTC
NA	TRBV11-2	TRBD2	TRBJ2-3	CASSPAGLPLDTQYF	TGTGCCAGCAGCCCGGCGGGACTACCTTTAGATACGCAGTATTTT
NA	TRBV29-1	NA	TRBJ1-2	CSVEGRYGYTF	TGCAGCGTTGAGGGGCGGTATGGCTACACCTTC
few	TRBV4-1	NA	TRBJ2-1	CASSDGTYYNEQFF	TGCGCCAGCAGCGACGGGACTTATTACAATGAGCAGTTCTTC
few	TRBV7-9	NA	TRBJ1-6	CASSFSTRPNSPLHF	TGTGCCAGCAGCTTCTCGACGCGTCCCAATTCACCCCTCCACTTT
many	TRBV12-3/TRBV12-4	TRBD2	TRBJ2-1	CASRSGLAYNNEQFF	TGTGCCAGCAGGTCGGGACTAGCCTACAACAATGAGCAGTTCTTC
many	TRBV5-6	NA	TRBJ1-1	CASSFMGNTEAFF	TGTGCCAGCAGCTTTATGGGGAACACTGAAGCTTTCTTT
many	TRBV20-1	TRBD1	TRBJ1-5	CSAREDRGYYQPQHF	TGCAGTGCTAGAGAGGACAGGGGGTATTATCAGCCCCAGCATTTT
few	TRBV5-1	NA	TRBJ2-1	CASQDLFNEQFF	TGCGCCAGCCAAGACTTATTCAATGAGCAGTTCTTC
few	TRBV28	NA	TRBJ2-7	CASSPRPHSYEQYF	TGTGCCAGCAGTCCTCGACCGCACTCCTACGAGCAGTACTTC
few	TRBV20-1	TRBD2	TRBJ2-7	CSARSGTYDEQYF	TGCAGTGCTAGGAGCGGGACTTACGACGAGCAGTACTTC
NA	TRBV30	TRBD2	TRBJ2-1	CAWSPPRPGLAGGEQFF	TGTGCCTGGAGTCCCCCGCGCCCGGGACTAGCGGGGGGAGAGCAGTTCTTC
few	TRBV28	TRBD1	TRBJ1-4	CASSSGTGGYSEKLFF	TGTGCCAGCAGTTCAGGGACAGGGGGCTATAGTGAAAAACTGTTTTTT